The 2 T cell receptor beta chains presented below share a single source sample, sequenced in a study of blood T cell repertoires in COVID-19. The data were produced by immunoSEQ multiplex PCR, yet TCRdb's version contains in-frame clones alone and is incomplete. The sample holds 100,000 to 150,000 clones, about nine tenths seen once. Material: peripheral blood. Every receptor here comes from a woman in her 70s with COVID-19, enrolled during active disease.

This clone was detected only a few times. The chain couples TRBV21-1 to TRBJ2-2; the D call of TRBD1 is as the table states it, not checked on the DNA. TRBV21-1 is given as a pseudogene. This CDR3 has 19 residues. The CDR3: CASSKDRRDRTTNTGELFF. CDR3 DNA sequence: TGTGCCAGCAGCAAAGACCGCCGGGACAGAACTACGAACACCGGGGAGCTGTTTTTT.

This chain joins TRBV4-1 and TRBJ2-2; 9 bases align to TRBD1. Germline trimming cut 0 bases from V and 1 base from J; bases unmatched to any gene: 12. This CDR3 has 20 amino acids. Germline lookup yields CDR1 MGHRA and CDR2 YSYEKL. The CDR3 loop is CASSQDSGRPGQGNTGELFF. In DNA form, the CDR3 reads TGCGCCAGCAGCCAAGATTCAGGGAGACCGGGACAGGGGAACACCGGGGAGCTGTTTTTT.